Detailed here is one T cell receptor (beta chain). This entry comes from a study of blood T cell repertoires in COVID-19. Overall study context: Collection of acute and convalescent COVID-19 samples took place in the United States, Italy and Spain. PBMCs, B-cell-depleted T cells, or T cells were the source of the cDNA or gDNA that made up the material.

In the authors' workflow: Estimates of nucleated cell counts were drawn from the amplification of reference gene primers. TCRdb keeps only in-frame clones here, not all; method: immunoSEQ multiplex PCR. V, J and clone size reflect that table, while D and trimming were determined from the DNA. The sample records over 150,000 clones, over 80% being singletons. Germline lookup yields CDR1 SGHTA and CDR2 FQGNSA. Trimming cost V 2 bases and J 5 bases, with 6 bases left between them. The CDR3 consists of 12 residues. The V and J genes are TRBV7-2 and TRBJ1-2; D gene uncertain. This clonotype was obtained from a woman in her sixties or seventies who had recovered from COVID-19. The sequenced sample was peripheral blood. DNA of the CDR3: TGTGCCAGCAGCTTAAATGCGTATGGCTACACCTTC. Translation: CASSLNAYGYTF.